Listed here are 3 T cell receptor beta chains from one sample, sequenced in a study of a mutant IDH1 vaccine in newly diagnosed glioma. Clones were read by immunoSEQ multiplex PCR, and TCRdb kept only the in-frame ones, dropping some. This table holds 45,000 to 65,000 clones, 80% to 90% found once. Time point given: baseline, week 1 (first vaccination visit). Treatment noted: pre-vaccination baseline after standard-of-care therapy. The sequenced sample was PBMCs, obtained from a glioma patient treated with radiotherapy, temozolomide or both. These receptors were collected from a man aged 18 to 29 with glioma.

The gene calls are TRBV5-5 and TRBJ1-3; D is perhaps TRBD1 (6 bases). The CDR3 sequence is 16 residues long. V dropped 1 base and J dropped 2 bases, with 13 bases sitting between them. CDR1 and CDR2 from the germline V gene are SGHKS and YYEKEE (reference sequence). CDR3 sequence: CASSLPNTGTGNTIYF. The CDR3 nucleotides read TGTGCCAGCAGCTTGCCCAATACAGGGACTGGAAACACCATATATTTT.

This chain links TRBV6-5 with TRBJ2-7; 7 nucleotides agree with TRBD1. Unmatched junction bases numbered 9, after V lost 8 bases and J lost 2 bases. The germline V gene encodes CDR1 MNHEY and CDR2 SVGAGI. The CDR3 has 14 residues. In DNA, the CDR3 is TGTGCCAGCGGGGCCGTCGGGACAGCCTACGAGCAGTACTTC. Protein: CASGAVGTAYEQYF.

The genes are TRBV27 and TRBJ1-1, with 8 positions matching TRBD1. With 7 bases clipped from V and 4 bases from J, the junction kept 26 bases outside the gene matches. Germline lookup yields CDR1 MNHEY and CDR2 SMNVEV (reference sequence). The CDR3 is 20 amino acids. This CDR3 reads CASTYTRQQGGKFQGTEAFF. Written as DNA, the CDR3 is TGTGCCAGCACCTATACCCGCCAACAGGGGGGGAAATTTCAGGGCACTGAAGCTTTCTTT.